This entry lists 11 T cell receptor beta chains sequenced from one sample in a study of fetal regulatory T cell absence and autoimmunity. Profiling relied on immunoSEQ multiplex PCR, and the TCRdb table lists in-frame clones only, not all of them. This table has tens of thousands of clones, about 80% appearing once. Sequenced material: cord blood. The receptors come from a newborn boy with IPEX syndrome.

The V gene is TRBV7-2, the J gene TRBJ1-1; D remains unclear. The CDR3 sequence is 14 residues long. Germline V gene sequence: CDR1 SGHTA, CDR2 FQGNSA. Deletions cut 5 bases from V and 2 bases from J, with 12 bases between. Here the CDR3 reads CASSLSPANTEAFF. In DNA, the CDR3 is TGTGCCAGCAGCCTATCGCCAGCTAACACTGAAGCTTTCTTT. Full variable domain (outside the CDR3, taken from reference TRBV7-2 and TRBJ1-1): GAGVSQSPSNKVTEKGKDVELRCDPISGHTALYWYRQSLGQGLEFLIYFQGNSAPDKSGLPSDRFSAERTGGSVSTLTIQRTQQEDSAVYLCASSLSPANTEAFFGQGTRLTVV.

Here the CDR3 DNA reads TGTGCCAGCAGTTTATCCCCCCTGCGCGAGCAGTACTTC. Amino acid sequence: CASSLSPLREQYF. This chain links TRBV27 with TRBJ2-7; D is ambiguous. There are 13 residues in the CDR3. The ends were cut back, 0 bases at V and 6 bases at J, with 9 bases in the middle. Germline CDR1 and CDR2: MNHEY and SMNVEV (reference sequence).

The chain has TRBV21-1 and TRBJ2-1; TRBD1 is taken as the D call from the table, unchecked against the DNA. TRBV21-1 is labeled a pseudogene. The CDR3 extends over 12 amino acids. The CDR3 loop is CANTHRGNEQFF. CDR3 nucleotide sequence: TGTGCCAACACTCACAGGGGCAATGAGCAGTTCTTC.

This chain joins TRBV2 and TRBJ2-5; D could derive from TRBD1 or TRBD2 (6 bases each). From germline, CDR1 is SNHLY and CDR2 FYNNEI. V lost 5 bases and J lost 6, with 19 bases in between. This CDR3 is 15 amino acids long. This chain's CDR3 is CASSPQRGAEQTQYF. For the CDR3, the DNA is TGTGCCAGCAGTCCCCAGAGGGGGGCCGAGCAGACCCAGTACTTC.

The chain uses TRBV7-2 and TRBJ2-1, with TRBD2 identical over 12 bases. V was clipped by 4 bases and J by 3 bases; unmatched bases: 4. Germline CDR1 reads SGHTA; CDR2 reads FQGNSA. The CDR3 length is 16 residues. CDR3 region: CASSSGLAGRYNEQFF. The CDR3 DNA reads TGTGCCAGCAGCTCGGGACTAGCGGGCCGCTACAATGAGCAGTTCTTC.

J is TRBJ2-2 and V is TRBV11-3, with 8 nucleotides matching TRBD2. Germline V lookup: CDR1 SGHNT, CDR2 YENEEA. J gave up 2 bases and V 3 bases, and 2 bases lay outside the gene matches. This CDR3 region has 15 residues. The CDR3 DNA reads TGTGCCAGCAGCTTCGTAGCGGGAAACACCGGGGAGCTGTTTTTT. It codes for CASSFVAGNTGELFF.

V and J are TRBV18 and TRBJ2-1; 8 bases map to TRBD2. Per the germline V gene, CDR1 is KGHSH and CDR2 is LQKENI. This CDR3 region has 15 residues. V gave up 1 base and J gave up 7 bases; unmatched junction bases: 6. The CDR3: CASSPLYRGGNEQFF. The CDR3 DNA is TGTGCCAGCTCACCACTCTATCGGGGGGGGAATGAGCAGTTCTTC. Full variable domain (rest looked up from reference TRBV18 and TRBJ2-1): NAGVMQNPRHLVRRRGQEARLRCSPMKGHSHVYWYRQLPEEGLKFMVYLQKENIIDESGMPKERFSAEFPKEGPSILRIQQVVRGDSAAYFCASSPLYRGGNEQFFGPGTRLTVL.

This chain joins TRBV20-1 and TRBJ2-3; D is unclear. V shed 2 bases and J shed 2 bases, with 2 bases lying between them. Germline CDR1 is DFQATT and CDR2 is SNEGSKA (reference sequence). CDR3 size: 11 residues. The CDR3 DNA is TGCAGTGCTAGACACACAGATACGCAGTATTTT. Translated, it gives CSARHTDTQYF.

The J gene is TRBJ2-7, the V gene TRBV27; D is perhaps TRBD1 or TRBD2 (5 bases each). This CDR3 contains 13 residues. Germline-derived CDR1 and CDR2 are MNHEY and SMNVEV (reference sequence). V was clipped by 8 bases and J by 3 bases, with 14 bases between them. Here the CDR3 DNA reads TGTGCCAGCGGCTCTCTTGGGGGCTACGAGCAGTACTTC. It is translated as CASGSLGGYEQYF.

The chain carries TRBV6-5 and TRBJ2-7; the D gene is possibly TRBD1 (6 bases). Deletions cut 2 bases from V and 7 bases from J, with 12 bases between. The CDR3 covers 13 residues. CDR1 and CDR2 (germline): MNHEY, SVGAGI. The CDR3 sequence: CASSYAGVEEQYF. The CDR3 nucleotides read TGTGCCAGCAGTTACGCAGGGGTGGAGGAGCAGTACTTC.

This clone was observed a handful of times. The chain employs TRBV10-3 and TRBJ2-5; TRBD2 might be the D (5 bases). CDR1 and CDR2 (germline): ENHRY, SYGVKD. The CDR3 is 15 residues long. V was trimmed by 3 bases and J by 0 bases, leaving 11 bases between them. The CDR3 DNA follows: TGTGCCATCAGTGAAGGACTTCGGTACCAAGAGACCCAGTACTTC. Its translation: CAISEGLRYQETQYF.